This T cell receptor (beta chain) was recorded in a study of blood T cell repertoires in COVID-19. Before being deemed recovered, Cohort 3 donors had two negative PCRs, clearance, or symptom resolution. V was trimmed by 1 base and J by 3 bases, leaving 18 bases between them. The CDR3 is 17 amino acids. The V gene's germline CDR1 is KGHSH and CDR2 LQKENI. As processed by the authors: Amplification with reference gene primers provided the estimates of nucleated cell counts. Profiled with immunoSEQ multiplex PCR; TCRdb holds only in-frame clones, not every one. That table is the source of V, J and clone size, and D and trimming were worked out from the DNA. Among approximately 250,000 clones listed, 70% to 90% were seen once.

The origin of this receptor is a woman in her twenties or thirties who had recovered from COVID-19. What was sequenced was PBMCs or T cells enriched from blood (not recorded which). The rearrangement uses TRBV18 and TRBJ2-5; perhaps TRBD2 as D (6 bases). The CDR3 DNA sequence: TGTGCCAGCTCACCACTTCGTCCGTTAGGAGGGAAAGAGACCCAGTACTTC. Translating it yields CASSPLRPLGGKETQYF.